Each of the 11 T cell receptor beta chains below was sequenced from the same sample in a study of post-analysis software for immune sequencing data. Study-wide results and limits: TRBV5-6, TRBV5-1 and TRBV20-1 belonged to a set of a handful of TRBV segments that were more frequent in patients than controls.

Prepared libraries of TCR beta cDNA carried unique molecular identifiers. MiXCR, run by TCRdb on the PCR reads, gives a single entry per CDR3 protein. The data contain some 700,000 distinct CDR3 sequences, 55% to 60% of them seen just once; the ten biggest clones take up around 11%. These TCRs' antigens remain unknown. The sample comprised blood. These receptors originate from a girl aged 2 to 9 with multiple sclerosis.

This chain uses TRBV6-5 with TRBJ2-1, with a tentative D call TRBD2 (6 bases). Germline V CDR1 and CDR2: MNHEY, SVGAGI. With 4 bases removed from V and 2 bases from J, the gap between germline ends came to 9 bases. This CDR3 spans 14 amino acids. As DNA, the CDR3 is TGTGCCAGCAGTTTGGAGCGGGCCTACAATGAGCAGTTCTTC. Protein sequence: CASSLERAYNEQFF.

In this sample, this clonotype turned up once. The gene calls are TRBV19 and TRBJ2-1; D gene ambiguous. The CDR3 covers 11 residues. Germline CDR1 is LNHDA and CDR2 is SQIVND (reference sequence). Trimming cost V 3 bases and J 7 bases, with 4 bases left between them. The CDR3 bases are TGTGCCAGTAGTATGTGGAATGAGCAGTTCTTC. Translation gives CASSMWNEQFF.

The CDR3 coding sequence is TGCAGCGTTGTGAACGGCGGGAGGGCCTACAATGAGCAGTTCTTC. Translation: CSVVNGGRAYNEQFF. The chain has TRBV29-1 and TRBJ2-1; 9 nucleotides agree with TRBD2. The V segment lost 4 bases and the J segment 2 bases; nucleotides outside the gene matches: 6. Germline assignment: CDR1 SQVTM and CDR2 ANQGSEA. The length of the CDR3 is 15 residues.

The rearrangement joins TRBV20-1 to TRBJ2-1, with 7 bases lining up with TRBD2. With 0 bases clipped from V and 4 bases from J, the junction kept 6 bases outside the gene matches. This CDR3 region has 15 residues. Germline assignment: CDR1 DFQATT and CDR2 SNEGSKA (reference sequence). The CDR3 region has the DNA TGCAGTGCTAGAGATCCGGGGGGACTGTACAATGAGCAGTTCTTC. Protein sequence: CSARDPGGLYNEQFF.

CDR3 in amino acids: CASGSLGGLSSYEQYF. CDR3 nucleotide sequence: TGTGCCAGCGGGAGTCTGGGAGGGCTGAGCTCCTACGAGCAGTACTTC. The chain uses TRBV28 and TRBJ2-7, with 7 nucleotides matching TRBD2. Trimming took 8 bases from V and 0 from J; bases not matched to a gene: 13. The germline V gene has CDR1 MDHEN and CDR2 SYDVKM. The CDR3 has 16 residues.

The rearrangement uses TRBV30 and TRBJ1-2; D remains ambiguous. The CDR3 consists of 8 residues. Per germline, CDR1 GTSNPN and CDR2 SVGIG (reference sequence). CDR3 sequence (DNA): TGTGGGGTGTATGGCTACACCTTC. Translated, it gives CGVYGYTF.

This clonotype appeared once. The chain recombines TRBV18 with TRBJ1-2; D is unresolved. V lost 5 bases and J 4 bases, leaving 20 bases between the germline ends. The CDR3 is 16 residues long. Germline V gene lookup returns CDR1 KGHSH and CDR2 LQKENI. The CDR3 DNA sequence: TGTGCCAGCTCAGTTCTAGGCGACTCCGCGGGCTATGGCTACACCTTC. Translating it yields CASSVLGDSAGYGYTF.

V gene TRBV12-3 or TRBV12-4 combines with J gene TRBJ2-1, with 9 bases that match TRBD2. The CDR3 covers 15 residues. V trimming: 5 bases; J trimming: 10 bases; junction bases outside the gene matches: 12. The CDR3 is CASSPASGLAGEQFF. The CDR3 DNA is TGTGCCAGCAGTCCAGCCTCGGGACTAGCAGGGGAGCAGTTCTTC.

V is TRBV7-2 and J is TRBJ1-6, with 10 bases matching TRBD1. The CDR3 contains 16 residues. V was pared by 6 bases and J by 4 bases, with 6 bases of the junction left unmatched. Looked up from germline, CDR1 is SGHTA and CDR2 is FQGNSA. The chain's CDR3 is CASSPTGGGYNSPLHF. For the CDR3, the DNA is TGTGCCAGCAGTCCGACAGGGGGCGGTTATAATTCACCCCTCCACTTT.

The CDR3 region is CASSWPREGGTDTQYF. CDR3 bases: TGTGCCAGCAGCTGGCCCCGGGAGGGGGGCACAGATACGCAGTATTTT. J is TRBJ2-3 and V is TRBV5-6; 8 bases are a match to TRBD2. The CDR3 runs to 16 residues. The V gene's germline CDR1 is SGHDT and CDR2 YYEEEE. V lost 3 bases and J lost 1; bases outside the gene matches: 7.

This clonotype was found a few times. The rearrangement links TRBV27 to TRBJ1-2; maybe TRBD1 (6 bases). With 8 bases removed from V and 4 bases from J, the gap between germline ends came to 14 bases. CDR3 length: 13 residues. Germline loops: CDR1 MNHEY, CDR2 SMNVEV (reference sequence). The CDR3, as DNA: TGTGCCAGCGGAATGGGGGCAGTCTATGGCTACACCTTC. Amino acid sequence: CASGMGAVYGYTF.